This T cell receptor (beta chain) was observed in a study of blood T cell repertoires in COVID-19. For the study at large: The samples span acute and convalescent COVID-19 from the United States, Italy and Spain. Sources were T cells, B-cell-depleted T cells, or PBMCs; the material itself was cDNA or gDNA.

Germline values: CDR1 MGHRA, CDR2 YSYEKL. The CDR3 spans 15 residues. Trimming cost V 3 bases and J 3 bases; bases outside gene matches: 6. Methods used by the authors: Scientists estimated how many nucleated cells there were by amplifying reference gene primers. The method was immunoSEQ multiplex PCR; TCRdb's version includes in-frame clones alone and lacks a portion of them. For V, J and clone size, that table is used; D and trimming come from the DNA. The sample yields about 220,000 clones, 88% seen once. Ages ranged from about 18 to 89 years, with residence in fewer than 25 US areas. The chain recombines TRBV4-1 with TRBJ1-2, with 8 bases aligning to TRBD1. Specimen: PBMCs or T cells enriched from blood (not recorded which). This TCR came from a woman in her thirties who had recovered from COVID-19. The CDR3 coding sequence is TGCGCCAGCAGCCAGGATCCGGACAGGGACTATGGCTACACCTTC. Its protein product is CASSQDPDRDYGYTF.